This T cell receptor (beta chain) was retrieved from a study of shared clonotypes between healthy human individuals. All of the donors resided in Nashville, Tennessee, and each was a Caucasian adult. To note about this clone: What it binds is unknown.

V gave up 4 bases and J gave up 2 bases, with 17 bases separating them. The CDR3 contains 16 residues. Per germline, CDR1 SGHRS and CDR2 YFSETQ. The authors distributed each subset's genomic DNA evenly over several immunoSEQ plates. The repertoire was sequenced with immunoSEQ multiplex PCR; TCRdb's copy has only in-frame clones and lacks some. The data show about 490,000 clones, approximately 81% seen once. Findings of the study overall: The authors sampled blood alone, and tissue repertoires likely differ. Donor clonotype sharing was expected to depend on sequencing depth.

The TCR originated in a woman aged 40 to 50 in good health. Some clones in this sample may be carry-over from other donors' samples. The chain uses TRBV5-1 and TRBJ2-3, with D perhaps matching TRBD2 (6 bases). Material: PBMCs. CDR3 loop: CASSPKRDWITDTQYF. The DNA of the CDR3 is TGCGCCAGCAGCCCCAAACGGGACTGGATCACAGATACGCAGTATTTT.